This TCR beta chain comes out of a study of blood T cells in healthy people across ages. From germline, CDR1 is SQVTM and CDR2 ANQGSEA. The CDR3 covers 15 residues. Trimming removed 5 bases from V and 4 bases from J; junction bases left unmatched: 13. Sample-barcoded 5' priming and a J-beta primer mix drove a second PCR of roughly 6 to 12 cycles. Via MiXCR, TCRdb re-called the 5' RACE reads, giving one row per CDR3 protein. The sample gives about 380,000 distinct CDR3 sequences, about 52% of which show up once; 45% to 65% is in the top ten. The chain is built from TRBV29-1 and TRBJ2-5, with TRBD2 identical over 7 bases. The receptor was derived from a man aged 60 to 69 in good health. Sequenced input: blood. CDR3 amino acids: CSVSYTRESGETQYF. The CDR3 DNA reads TGCAGCGTTTCATATACGCGGGAGTCGGGAGAGACCCAGTACTTC.